This TCR beta chain was recorded in a study of T cell changes during pregnancy in multiple sclerosis. Germline V gene lookup returns CDR1 MNHEY and CDR2 SVGAGI. Trimming at V came to 6 bases and at J to 2 bases, leaving 6 bases not matched to a gene. The CDR3 contains 14 residues. Sequencing used immunoSEQ multiplex PCR; TCRdb keeps in-frame clones, though not all of them. Found here are approximately 28,000 clones, roughly 89% of them singletons; the top ten hold around a sixth. The clonotype comes from a female donor with multiple sclerosis, enrolled in a pregnancy study. The sample in question was CD8+ T cells from peripheral blood mononuclear cells, obtained in the second trimester of pregnancy. The chain couples TRBV6-5 to TRBJ1-2, with 7 nucleotides matching TRBD1. The CDR3 DNA follows: TGTGCCAGCAGAAGAAAGACAGGGAACTATGGCTACACCTTC. Its translation: CASRRKTGNYGYTF.